This T cell receptor beta chain was documented in a study of identical twins. TCRdb re-derived calls from the 5' RACE reads in MiXCR, one entry per CDR3 protein. The sample carries 200,000 to 300,000 distinct CDR3 sequences, about 10% recorded once. This clonotype was recorded at least ten times. Its specificity is not known. Broader study findings: Insertions were fewer in abundant cord blood beta clonotypes, whereas memory repertoires showed none of this pattern. Within monozygotic twins, out-of-frame TCR alpha sharing was underestimated by the models. Zero-insertion analyses might be partly confounded by invariant T cells like MAIT and iNKT.

This clonotype was obtained from a man aged 50-59 years in good health. The sample taken for sequencing was memory T cells sorted from blood.

CDR3 in DNA: TGTGCCAGCAGACTCTCGACCGGTATTAATGAAAAACTGTTTTTT. It codes for CASRLSTGINEKLFF. The J gene is TRBJ1-4, the V gene TRBV6-1; D remains ambiguous. This CDR3 region has 15 residues. The germline V and J ends were trimmed by 6 bases and 4 bases, with 15 bases remaining between them. Germline values: CDR1 MNHNS, CDR2 SASEGT.